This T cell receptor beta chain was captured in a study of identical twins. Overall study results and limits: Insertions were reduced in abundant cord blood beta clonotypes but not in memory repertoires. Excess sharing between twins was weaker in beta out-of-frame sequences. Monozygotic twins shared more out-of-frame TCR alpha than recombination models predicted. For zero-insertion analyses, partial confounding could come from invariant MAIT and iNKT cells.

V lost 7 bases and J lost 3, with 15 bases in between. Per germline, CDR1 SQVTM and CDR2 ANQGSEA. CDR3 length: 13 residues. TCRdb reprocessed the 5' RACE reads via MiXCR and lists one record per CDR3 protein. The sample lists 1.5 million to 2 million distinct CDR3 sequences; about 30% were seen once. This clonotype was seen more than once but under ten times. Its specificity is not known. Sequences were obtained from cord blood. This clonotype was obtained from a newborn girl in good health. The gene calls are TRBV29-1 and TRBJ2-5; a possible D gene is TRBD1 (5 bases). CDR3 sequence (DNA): TGCAGCGCCCAGGGCCGGATGAAAGAGACCCAGTACTTC. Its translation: CSAQGRMKETQYF.